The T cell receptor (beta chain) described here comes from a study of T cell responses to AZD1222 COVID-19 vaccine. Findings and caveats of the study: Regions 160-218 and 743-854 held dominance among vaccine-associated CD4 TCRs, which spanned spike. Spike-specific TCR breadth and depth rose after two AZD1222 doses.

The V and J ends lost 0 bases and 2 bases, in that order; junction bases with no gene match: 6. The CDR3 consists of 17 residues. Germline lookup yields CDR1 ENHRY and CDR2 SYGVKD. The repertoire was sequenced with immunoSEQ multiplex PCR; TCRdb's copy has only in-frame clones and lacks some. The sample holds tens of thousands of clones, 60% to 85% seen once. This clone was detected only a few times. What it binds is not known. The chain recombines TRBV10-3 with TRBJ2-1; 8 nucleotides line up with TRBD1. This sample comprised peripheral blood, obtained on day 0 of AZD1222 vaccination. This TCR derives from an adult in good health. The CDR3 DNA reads TGTGCCATCAGTGAGTCTATAGGACAGGGAACCTACAATGAGCAGTTCTTC. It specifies CAISESIGQGTYNEQFF.